This T cell receptor (beta chain) is from a study of cytomegalovirus exposure and HLA in healthy donors. Background on the study: An early release of data contained roughly 86 million unique TCRs, which came from HLA-typed donors.

With 2 bases removed from V and 5 bases from J, the gap between germline ends came to 11 bases. CDR3 length: 14 residues. The germline V gene has CDR1 SNHLY and CDR2 FYNNEI. Amplification used 60 Vbeta primers and 13 Jbeta primers. TCRdb keeps only in-frame clones here, not all; method: immunoSEQ multiplex PCR. The sample contains 73,000 or so clones, roughly 73% of which appear only once. Sequences were obtained from PBMCs. The TCR was taken from a woman aged 35 to 49 in good health and CMV-seropositive. The chain employs TRBV2 and TRBJ2-3; no clear D gene. In DNA form, the CDR3 reads TGTGCCAGCAGTGAAACCCATAGTGGAGATACGCAGTATTTT. Its translation: CASSETHSGDTQYF.